This record looks at one T cell receptor (beta chain) sequence and its context. A few counts support this clonotype. Its antigen remains unidentified. Per-base quality was not reported, and no clone a single base away is much larger than it. Every donor was a healthy Caucasian. The twin cohort consisted of three pairs of female monozygotic twins, all aged 18 to 29 years. Positive isolation kits from Invitrogen were used to isolate CD4+ and CD8+ T cell populations. This record comes from a study of identical twins (dated by TCRdb to the mid-2010s). As for the study more broadly: To test whether fetal clonotypes persist, the study used deep sequencing on TCR alpha and beta repertoires from monozygotic twins, unrelated adults of various ages, and cord blood. Replicate twin experiments were performed at different times using different library preparation protocols to rule out contamination.

Here is what the overall study found, with its caveats: Conclusions relied on cross-sectional statistical analysis, since the same donors could not be followed over many years. Excess twin sharing in beta out-of-frame sequences was weaker because fewer shared sequences lowered the signal-to-noise ratio. Zero-insertion analyses could be partly confounded by invariant T cells such as MAIT and iNKT, though diverse VJ usage argued against such confounding for most clonotypes. In monozygotic twins, out-of-frame TCR alpha sharing was systematically underestimated by recombination models, although the models agreed with sharing between unrelated individuals. Abundant cord blood beta clonotypes had fewer insertions, young adult naive repertoires showed a similar but weaker trend, and memory repertoires showed no such trend. Compared with coincidental sharing between unrelated individuals, out-of-frame TCR alpha sequences shared between twins showed an excess of sequences with low generation probability.

Library preparation used 5' RACE. The run used an Illumina HiSeq 2000. Template switching introduced a universal primer binding site; the final cDNA contained a unique molecular identifier, enabling accurate counting of TCR cDNA molecules. Specific primers in the conserved constant-segment region were used to synthesize first-strand cDNA for TCR alpha and beta chains. Each cDNA library was double barcoded, with a SMART-Mk sample barcode plus Illumina barcodes, to control for contamination. TruSeq adapter sequences and Illumina sample barcodes were added in two successive PCR steps. The TCR alpha and beta cDNA libraries were sequenced on the Illumina HiSeq platform using custom primers. Processing in the source paper ran as follows. MiGEC processed the raw reads to extract unique molecular identifiers, while MiXCR was used to determine the CDR3 positions. Recombination models were inferred per individual with the repgenHMM and IGoR tools using an EM algorithm. Shared clonotype analysis was performed with the tcR package in R, normalizing sharing by the product of cloneset sizes. Out-of-frame nonproductive sequences were analyzed to study raw recombination free of thymic and clonal selection effects. TCRdb passed the public sequencing reads through fastp at Q25 and MiXCR, retaining productive beta sequences. Each CDR3 protein gets just one entry, which takes the most common genes and DNA from the rows behind it. V and J calls and clone size were set by TCRdb, not the authors. The sample data list roughly 220,000 distinct CDR3 sequences, and over 5.5% of these were observed just once. The ten largest clonotypes hold approximately 14% of the sample.

Germline trimming amounts to 5 bases on V and 5 bases on J, with 11 as the count of junction bases outside the gene matches. The germline V gene provides CDR1 SGHAT and CDR2 FQNNGV. Counted from cysteine to phenylalanine, this CDR3 has 16 amino acids. Just CDR3 DNA is preserved here, 48 bases in frame from base 1. These data also formed part of another study, on T cells expressing NK-cell markers. As the second paper documents: Three sorted T-cell subsets (CD3+CD56+NKG2C+, CD3+CD56+NKG2C- and CD3+CD56-NKG2C+) from under 10 donors had their TCR beta-chain repertoires profiled. Of the eight sequenced donors, seven were found to be HCMV-seropositive and one was found to be HCMV-seronegative. In several experiments an anti-gammadeltaTCR antibody was added to restrict sorting to alphabetaTCR-expressing T cells. In more than 5 donors, the dominant CD3+CD56+NKG2C+ clonotypes were found to rank among the top 10 CD8+ clonotypes and to make up about 1.0-7.5% of CD8+ T cells. Those dominant clonotypes were again the most abundant among CD3+CD56-NKG2C+ cells in several donors, at roughly 25-60.1%. Whether the expanded NKG2C-expressing T cell clones were specific for HCMV antigens remained unclear. The eight sequenced donors were randomly selected healthy volunteers, three men and five women. To determine HCMV serostatus, a commercial ELISA kit was used to detect HCMV-specific IgG in serum. MIGEC was used to demultiplex reads and group the reads by UMI, and MiTCR was used to assemble and quantify clonotypes. To exclude erroneous sequences, only TCR cDNA sequences supported by at least two reads were retained. The tcR package was used for downstream repertoire analysis, and clonotypes were matched between fractions using CDR3 nucleotide sequence together with V segment. VDJmatch was used to annotate antigen specificity against VDJdb, with one amino acid substitution allowed in CDR3.

Specimen: CD8+ T cells sorted from blood. This TCR was recovered from a young woman in good health. This receptor chain uses TRBV11-2 and TRBJ2-3; 9 central bases correspond to TRBD2. The CDR3 amino acid sequence is: CASSRGARGGEDTQYF. The DNA reads as follows: TGTGCCAGCAGCCGAGGGGCTCGCGGGGGGGAAGATACGCAGTATTTT.